This TCR beta chain derives from a study of OX40 agonist ivuxolimab in advanced cancers. Study-level information: Eligibility admitted prior anti-PD-1, anti-PD-L1 or anti-CTLA-4 therapy; roughly 39% had some. Study results and limitations: At doses 0.1 to 3.0 mg/kg, CD4+ and CD8+ clones expanded.

This table comes from immunoSEQ multiplex PCR, and its TCRdb copy is limited to in-frame clones, with some not included. The data show under 80,000 clones, roughly 87% seen once. Note on this clone: Its antigen is currently unknown.

Germline lookup yields CDR1 KGHSH and CDR2 LQKENI. V shed 5 bases, J shed 3 bases, and the junction held 12 bases outside the gene matches. This CDR3 contains 18 residues. The sample was CD4+ or CD8+ T cells sorted from blood, taken in a trial of the OX40 agonist ivuxolimab. The gene calls are TRBV18 and TRBJ1-5; TRBD1 aligns across 11 bases. The clonotype originates from an adult with an advanced solid tumor such as melanoma, head and neck, liver or kidney cancer. For the CDR3, the DNA is TGTGCCAGCTCAGAAATGAGGGGGACAGGGGGAAACAATCAGCCCCAGCATTTT. Translating gives CASSEMRGTGGNNQPQHF.